The rows below give T cell receptor beta chains drawn from one sample of a study of neoadjuvant anti-PD-1 for oral cavity cancer. The assay was immunoSEQ multiplex PCR, and TCRdb's table has in-frame clones only and misses some. In the table there are around 17,000 clones, approximately 70% of which are singletons. The sequences come from PBMCs, collected before nivolumab (anti-PD-1) treatment. These receptors came from a person aged 35-79 years with oral cavity squamous cell carcinoma. The conserved cysteine and the conserved F or W are not part of the CDR3 here.

j_gene,v_gene,CDR3aa
TRBJ2-5,TRBV7-3,ASSFLSGGIETQY
TRBJ2-7,TRBV5-1,ASSTGTSDRSYEQY
TRBJ1-3,TRBV5-1,ASSLEVRYSGNTIY
TRBJ2-1,TRBV30,AWSLAGAGEQF
TRBJ1-4,TRBV6-5,ASRNRDRYEKLF
TRBJ2-6,TRBV7-9,ASSSGEFSGANVLT
TRBJ1-1,TRBV18,ASSPPTAGGASTAF
TRBJ2-3,TRBV7-3,ASSLTARGGSTDTQY
TRBJ2-2,TRBV10-2,ASRGVGTGELF
TRBJ2-7,TRBV27,ASTSSGAYEQY
TRBJ2-1,TRBV5-1,ASSLDGSGRSNEQF
TRBJ2-2,TRBV6-5,ASTPGQVFTGELF
TRBJ2-7,TRBV18,ASSPPMQGGEQY
TRBJ1-2,TRBV2,ASSVTGELYGYT